The 18 T cell receptor beta chains below all came from one sample that was sequenced in a study of blood T cell repertoires in COVID-19 (TCRdb year 2020). Libraries came from the immunoSEQ multiplex PCR assay. TCRdb took this table from immuneACCESS and kept in-frame rearrangements with V and J called. Such tables lack part of the clones; where checked against another copy, unresolved V genes explain under half of the gap, and the rest is unexplained. The sample table lists some 120,000 clones, roughly four fifths of them with a count of one. The top ten hold about a sixth of the sample. What was sequenced was peripheral blood. The receptors come from a man aged 25 to 40 with COVID-19, enrolled during active disease.

The chain joins TRBV4-1 to TRBJ2-7, with 9 bases lining up with TRBD1. Germline V gene sequence: CDR1 MGHRA, CDR2 YSYEKL. The ends lost 4 bases at V and 4 bases at J; junction bases unmatched: 8. This CDR3 comprises 15 residues. CDR3 loop: CASSPEQGAGYEQYF. For the CDR3, the DNA is TGCGCCAGCAGCCCCGAACAGGGGGCGGGGTACGAGCAGTACTTC.

In DNA form, the CDR3 reads TGTGCCAGCAGCTTAGGAAGGGGGCTCCGTTATAGCAATCAGCCCCAGCATTTT. As protein: CASSLGRGLRYSNQPQHF. This sequence joins TRBV7-8 and TRBJ1-5, with 7 positions matching TRBD1. The CDR3 is made up of 18 amino acids. Trimming cost V 1 base and J 0 bases; bases outside gene matches: 9. Germline CDR1 is SGHVS and CDR2 is FQNEAQ.

The chain combines TRBV6-7 with TRBJ2-2, with 9 nucleotides matching TRBD2. TRBV6-7 has ORF status, its function being uncertain. V shed 2 bases, J shed 2 bases, and the junction held 9 bases outside the gene matches. This CDR3 is built from 18 residues. This chain's CDR3 is CASSYRLPSGVNTGELFF. CDR3 sequence (DNA): TGTGCCAGCAGTTACCGATTGCCTAGCGGGGTAAACACCGGGGAGCTGTTTTTT.

The chain employs TRBV5-4 and TRBJ1-1; weak D call: TRBD1 (6 bases). Germline V gives CDR1 SGHNT, CDR2 YYREEE (reference sequence). Trimming pared 4 bases from V and 0 bases from J, leaving 13 bases between. The CDR3 totals 15 residues. CDR3 bases: TGTGCCAGCAGCGGGGGCGCGGTGGTGAACACTGAAGCTTTCTTT. Its translation: CASSGGAVVNTEAFF.

In its sample, this clone was seen a few times. CDR3 bases: TGTGCCAGTTTTAACAGGGGCACTGAAGCTTTCTTT. Its translation: CASFNRGTEAFF. The chain is built from TRBV19 and TRBJ1-1; the match to TRBD1 covers 7 bases. V dropped 8 bases and J dropped 4; count of bases not matched to a gene: 4. CDR3 length: 12 residues. CDR1 is LNHDA and CDR2 is SQIVND in the germline V gene (reference sequence).

As concerns this clone: The sample holds other DNA sequences that translate to the same CDR3. This chain uses TRBV18 with TRBJ2-1, with 11 bases lining up with TRBD2. V trimming: 6 bases; J trimming: 5 bases; junction bases outside the gene matches: 6. Looked up from germline, CDR1 is KGHSH and CDR2 is LQKENI. The CDR3 is made up of 15 amino acids. CDR3 sequence: CASSAGTSGNNEQFF. The CDR3 nucleotides are TGTGCCAGCTCGGCCGGGACTAGCGGTAACAATGAGCAGTTCTTC.

The sample holds one count of this clone. The gene calls are TRBV27 and TRBJ2-7; TRBD1 matches at 11 bases. After removal of 2 bases from V and 1 base from J, the junction contained 7 bases not matched to a gene. CDR1 MNHEY and CDR2 SMNVEV come from the germline V gene (reference sequence). The CDR3 sequence is 17 residues long. CDR3 bases: TGTGCCAGCAGTTTAGAAGGTTGGGACAGGGGGTCCTACGAGCAGTACTTC. Its protein is CASSLEGWDRGSYEQYF.

The rearrangement uses TRBV9 and TRBJ2-7, with 11 bases identical to TRBD1. The CDR3 extends over 14 amino acids. Germline values: CDR1 SGDLS, CDR2 YYNGEE. Trimming cost V 4 bases and J 7 bases; bases outside gene matches: 7. The CDR3 DNA follows: TGTGCCAGCAGCTCAGGACAGGGGGCTGGAGAGCAGTACTTC. Residues: CASSSGQGAGEQYF.

V usage is TRBV18 and J usage is TRBJ2-7; 15 positions agree with TRBD2. CDR1 is KGHSH and CDR2 is LQKENI in the germline V gene. The J segment lost 4 bases and the V segment lost 3 bases, leaving 1 base of the junction unmatched. The CDR3 covers 15 residues. The CDR3 loop is CASSPGTSGRYEQYF. The CDR3 nucleotides read TGTGCCAGCTCACCGGGGACTAGCGGGAGGTACGAGCAGTACTTC.

This clone occurred a few times. V and J are TRBV4-2 and TRBJ1-6, with a possible D match to TRBD1 (6 bases). In germline, CDR1 is LGHNA, CDR2 YNFKEQ. This CDR3 has 15 amino acids. Between the trimmed V and J ends, which lost 0 bases and 7 bases, there was a span of 10 bases. CDR3 sequence (DNA): TGTGCCAGCAGCCAAGAAGGACAGCTAAATTCACCCCTCCACTTT. Translation: CASSQEGQLNSPLHF.

This chain links TRBV3-1 (or the pseudogene TRBV3-2) with TRBJ1-6, with D possibly being TRBD1 (5 bases). Deletions cut 4 bases from V and 1 base from J, with 14 bases between. Germline lookup yields CDR1 LGHDT and CDR2 YNNKEL (reference sequence). This CDR3 region has 17 residues. The DNA of the CDR3 is TGTGCCAGCAGCCGGGCTATACCAGGGTCCTATAATTCACCCCTCCACTTT. Translating gives CASSRAIPGSYNSPLHF.

The chain recombines TRBV27 with TRBJ2-7, with a tentative D call TRBD1 (6 bases). V was clipped by 6 bases and J by 2 bases, with 17 bases between them. Germline loops: CDR1 MNHEY, CDR2 SMNVEV (reference sequence). The CDR3 runs 15 residues. The CDR3 DNA is TGTGCCAGCAGCCTCAGGGGTCCTTCCCCCTACGAGCAGTACTTC. Its translation: CASSLRGPSPYEQYF.

The chain joins TRBV21-1 to TRBJ1-1; TRBD1, the table's D call, was not compared with the DNA. TRBV21-1 is a recognized pseudogene. There are 12 residues in the CDR3. CDR3 residues: CASSQMNTEAFF. CDR3 DNA: TGTGCCAGCTCCCAGATGAACACTGAAGCTTTCTTT.

This chain connects TRBV5-6 to TRBJ2-2; D ambiguous. Germline-derived CDR1 and CDR2 are SGHDT and YYEEEE. CDR3 length equals 15 residues. Trimming shortened V by 4 bases and J by 6 bases, and 16 bases separated the two germline ends. CDR3 sequence reads: CASSPPSRLSGELFF. The CDR3 region has the DNA TGTGCCAGCAGCCCGCCGTCCCGGTTATCCGGGGAGCTGTTTTTT.

This chain uses TRBV19 with TRBJ2-5; 9 bases fit TRBD2. The CDR3 has 15 amino acids. Germline loops: CDR1 LNHDA, CDR2 SQIVND (reference sequence). After removal of 5 bases from V and 4 bases from J, the junction contained 8 bases not matched to a gene. CDR3 region: CASSGGSGRGETQYF. The CDR3 nucleotides read TGTGCCAGTAGTGGCGGTAGCGGGAGAGGAGAGACCCAGTACTTC.

V usage is TRBV30 and J usage is TRBJ2-2; a possible D gene is TRBD1 (5 bases). With 2 bases removed from V and 1 base from J, the gap between germline ends came to 11 bases. CDR3 length equals 15 residues. CDR1 and CDR2 from the germline V gene are GTSNPN and SVGIG (reference sequence). The CDR3 reads CAWSFVTVNTGELFF. The CDR3 bases are TGTGCCTGGAGTTTCGTGACAGTGAACACCGGGGAGCTGTTTTTT.

The rearrangement uses TRBV7-9 and TRBJ2-7; D is possibly TRBD1 (6 bases). The CDR3 totals 12 residues. Trimming cost V 2 bases and J 6 bases, with 8 bases left between them. Per the germline V gene, CDR1 is SEHNR and CDR2 is FQNEAQ (reference sequence). The CDR3, as DNA: TGTGCCAGCAGCTTACAGGGGTTCGAGCAGTACTTC. Amino acids: CASSLQGFEQYF.

This sequence joins TRBV5-1 and TRBJ1-2; D remains ambiguous. Germline V gene sequence: CDR1 SGHRS, CDR2 YFSETQ. The V gene lost 1 base and the J gene lost 4 bases, with 14 bases spanning the gap. The CDR3 has 15 amino acids. CDR3 amino acids: CASSLSASGGYGYTF. The CDR3 nucleotides read TGCGCCAGCAGCTTGAGTGCATCGGGAGGCTATGGCTACACCTTC.